The T cell receptor (beta chain) described here comes from a study of cytotoxic CD8 clonotypes in ibrutinib-treated CLL. Study details: Sample averages reached 250,000 or so productive templates and tens of thousands of productive rearrangements.

The germline V gene encodes CDR1 SQVTM and CDR2 ANQGSEA. J lost 2 bases, V lost 3 bases, and 5 bases had no gene match. The CDR3 loop spans 14 amino acids. Only a few counts were recorded for this clone. Profiling relied on immunoSEQ multiplex PCR, and the TCRdb table lists in-frame clones only, not all of them. The sample carries approximately 280,000 clones, around 69% recorded once. The V call is TRBV29-1, the J call TRBJ2-3; 7 bases align to TRBD1. The sequenced sample was PBMCs, obtained at disease progression, from a patient treated with ibrutinib. This sequence was found in a human donor with chronic lymphocytic leukemia. In nucleotides, the CDR3 is TGCAGCGTTGACCCAGGGGGTTCCACAGATACGCAGTATTTT. This translates into CSVDPGGSTDTQYF.